The 22 T cell receptor beta chains listed next were all sequenced from one sample in a study of T-cell memory formation after mild COVID-19. TCRdb re-called the 5' RACE reads with MiXCR, one entry per CDR3 protein. The sample lists roughly 340,000 distinct CDR3 sequences; around a sixth were seen once. The material sequenced was PBMCs or a T cell subset sorted from them (not recorded which). The receptors come from a man aged 18 to 35 who had mild COVID-19 (a few samples of this study predate the infection). Cell type and time point are not known.

V and J are TRBV15 and TRBJ2-5, with D possibly being TRBD2 (6 bases). V was trimmed by 0 bases and J by 5 bases, leaving 10 bases between them. The V gene's germline CDR1 is LNHNV and CDR2 YYDKDF (reference sequence). CDR3 size: 14 residues. DNA of the CDR3: TGTGCCACCAGCAGAGATCGGGGGTACGAGACCCAGTACTTC. Its translation: CATSRDRGYETQYF.

J is TRBJ2-5 and V is TRBV11-2; D unclear. This CDR3 is built from 12 residues. With 6 bases removed from V and 7 bases from J, the gap between germline ends came to 12 bases. Per the germline V gene, CDR1 is SGHAT and CDR2 is FQNNGV. In nucleotides, the CDR3 is TGTGCCAGCAGGAAAGATTTGGGGACCCAGTACTTC. Translated, it gives CASRKDLGTQYF.

The V gene is TRBV20-1, the J gene TRBJ2-1; D gene uncertain. Between the trimmed V and J ends, which lost 6 bases and 0 bases, there was a span of 15 bases. The CDR3 has 15 amino acids. Germline-derived CDR1 and CDR2 are DFQATT and SNEGSKA (reference sequence). This CDR3 reads CSAPIQRSSYNEQFF. In nucleotides, the CDR3 is TGCAGTGCCCCCATCCAGAGGAGCTCCTACAATGAGCAGTTCTTC.

V and J are TRBV6-5 and TRBJ2-6; 9 bases are shared with TRBD1. V was clipped by 5 bases and J by 13 bases; unmatched bases: 12. In germline, CDR1 is MNHEY, CDR2 SVGAGI. The CDR3 runs to 15 residues. CDR3 region: CASSTDRGLLQVLTF. In DNA form, the CDR3 reads TGTGCCAGCAGTACGGACAGGGGCCTACTTCAGGTCCTGACTTTC.

This clonotype has only a few counts. The chain couples TRBV10-3 to TRBJ1-1; no clear D. Trimming pared 2 bases from V and 3 bases from J, leaving 13 bases between. Germline values: CDR1 ENHRY, CDR2 SYGVKD. CDR3 length: 15 residues. The CDR3 region is CAISENRGGYTEAFF. DNA for the CDR3: TGTGCCATCAGTGAGAATCGGGGAGGGTACACTGAAGCTTTCTTT.

The genes are TRBV25-1 and TRBJ2-2, with D perhaps matching TRBD2 (6 bases). Looked up from germline, CDR1 is MGHDK and CDR2 is SYGVNS. The CDR3 totals 14 residues. Trimming cost V 5 bases and J 4 bases, with 11 bases left between them. CDR3 in DNA: TGTGCCAGCAGTCCTAGGACTATCACCGGGGAGCTGTTTTTT. This codes for CASSPRTITGELFF.

This clonotype was seen a few times. This rearrangement joins TRBV7-3 to TRBJ2-7; 8 bases match TRBD1. From germline, CDR1 is SGHTA and CDR2 FQGTGA. The CDR3 is 13 residues long. J was trimmed by 5 bases and V by 4 bases; bases with no gene match: 4. The CDR3 DNA reads TGTGCCAGCAGCTGGACAGGGCGGGACGAGCAGTACTTC. This codes for CASSWTGRDEQYF.

A note on this clonotype: A much bigger clone sits one base away, suggesting this may be a read error. The gene calls are TRBV7-9 and TRBJ1-6; D is unresolved. The germline CDR1 and CDR2 sequences are SEHNR and FQNEAQ (reference sequence). The CDR3 totals 14 residues. CDR3 DNA: TGTGCCAGCAGCTTAGAACAATATAAGTCACCCCTCCACTTT. Encoded protein: CASSLEQYKSPLHF.

This clonotype showed up just a few times. V is TRBV9 and J is TRBJ2-4; possible D gene TRBD2, 7 bases. The ends were cut back, 4 bases at V and 7 bases at J, with 21 bases in the middle. This CDR3 region has 16 residues. The germline V gene encodes CDR1 SGDLS and CDR2 YYNGEE. In DNA form, the CDR3 reads TGTGCCAGCAGCCCCCGGGCGGGGGACATCCGGAACATTCAGTACTTC. Its protein product is CASSPRAGDIRNIQYF.

The genes are TRBV10-3 and TRBJ2-5, with D uncertain. V lost 4 bases to trimming and J lost 2 bases, with 11 bases between them. CDR1 and CDR2 from the germline V gene are ENHRY and SYGVKD. This CDR3 has 14 amino acids. The CDR3 sequence is CAISVVPRQETQYF. CDR3 nucleotides: TGTGCCATCAGTGTTGTCCCGCGACAAGAGACCCAGTACTTC.

This clonotype appeared many times. The gene calls are TRBV12-3 or TRBV12-4 and TRBJ2-7; the D is unclear. V was cut by 6 bases and J by 5 bases, with 11 bases left in between. This CDR3 comprises 12 residues. The CDR3 reads CASSSRRNEQYV. The DNA of the CDR3 is TGTGCCAGCAGCTCGCGGCGGAACGAGCAGTACGTC.

This clonotype appeared a few times. The chain has TRBV7-8 and TRBJ1-5; D is unclear. Trimming cost V 1 base and J 5 bases, with 9 bases left between them. CDR3 length: 14 amino acids. Germline V lookup: CDR1 SGHVS, CDR2 FQNEAQ. The CDR3 sequence is CASSLGQVDQPQHF. DNA of the CDR3: TGTGCCAGCAGCTTAGGCCAAGTAGATCAGCCCCAGCATTTT.

This chain connects TRBV10-2 to TRBJ1-5, with 7 bases lining up with TRBD1. CDR3 size: 15 residues. Germline V lookup: CDR1 WSHSY, CDR2 SAAADI. Losses at the gene ends were 3 bases for V and 8 bases for J; bases not matched to a gene: 10. The CDR3 sequence: CASSDVQGGGEPQHF. DNA of the CDR3: TGCGCCAGCAGTGACGTCCAGGGGGGAGGGGAGCCCCAGCATTTT.

This clonotype has only a few counts. The rearrangement uses TRBV7-2 and TRBJ2-5, with 10 nucleotides matching TRBD2. The CDR3 length is 16 residues. The germline CDR1 and CDR2 sequences are SGHTA and FQGNSA. The V and J ends lost 5 bases and 4 bases, in that order; junction bases with no gene match: 10. CDR3 in DNA: TGTGCCAGCAGCGAACGGACTAGCGGACGCAGAGAGACCCAGTACTTC. Amino acids: CASSERTSGRRETQYF.

This clonotype was counted only a few times. The gene calls are TRBV9 and TRBJ1-1; D not resolved. Per the germline V gene, CDR1 is SGDLS and CDR2 is YYNGEE. The CDR3 sequence is 14 residues long. V lost 3 bases and J lost 1, with 10 bases in between. CDR3 DNA: TGTGCCAGCAGCGGCGGAGCTTGGAACACTGAAGCTTTCTTT. It codes for CASSGGAWNTEAFF.

The rearrangement joins TRBV7-9 to TRBJ2-1; weak D call: TRBD2 (5 bases). With 5 bases removed from V and 10 bases from J, the gap between germline ends came to 15 bases. The germline CDR1 and CDR2 sequences are SEHNR and FQNEAQ (reference sequence). There are 13 residues in the CDR3. The chain's CDR3 is CASSPADYLEQFF. CDR3 DNA sequence: TGTGCCAGCAGCCCAGCAGACTATCTCGAGCAGTTCTTC.

This clonotype has a single count. J is TRBJ2-7 and V is TRBV20-1, with D possibly being TRBD2 (5 bases). Germline V gene lookup returns CDR1 DFQATT and CDR2 SNEGSKA (reference sequence). The CDR3 runs to 12 residues. V was clipped by 3 bases and J by 5 bases, with 11 bases between them. CDR3 protein: CSASRDPHEQYF. The CDR3 nucleotides are TGCAGTGCTAGCCGGGATCCCCACGAGCAGTACTTC.

The genes are TRBV6-2 or TRBV6-3 and TRBJ2-2; D gene unclear. V was shortened by 6 bases and J by 7 bases, with 15 bases between the two germline ends. The CDR3 is 14 residues long. CDR1 MNHEY and CDR2 SVGEGT come from the germline V gene. This chain's CDR3 is CASSPIARNGELFF. The CDR3 coding sequence is TGTGCCAGCAGCCCTATTGCCCGTAACGGGGAGCTGTTTTTT.

This clonotype came up a few times. The chain combines TRBV19 with TRBJ1-1; weak D call: TRBD1 (5 bases). CDR3 size: 13 residues. Germline V CDR1 and CDR2: LNHDA, SQIVND (reference sequence). Trimming cost V 9 bases and J 2 bases, with 13 bases left between them. Here the CDR3 reads CASQGEGNTEAFF. As DNA, the CDR3 is TGTGCCAGCCAGGGCGAGGGAAACACTGAAGCTTTCTTT.

The gene calls are TRBV20-1 and TRBJ2-3; a possible D gene is TRBD1 (6 bases). This CDR3 contains 15 residues. The V and J ends lost 3 bases and 3 bases respectively, with 16 bases between them. Germline values: CDR1 DFQATT, CDR2 SNEGSKA (reference sequence). CDR3 sequence (DNA): TGCAGTGCTAGGGGCCTACAGGGACGGACAGATACGCAGTATTTT. Amino acids: CSARGLQGRTDTQYF.

CDR3 in amino acids: CASSPPDTSYGYTF. The DNA for the CDR3 is TGCGCCAGCAGCCCCCCGGACACTTCCTATGGCTACACCTTC. V is TRBV4-1 and J is TRBJ1-2; D may be TRBD1 (5 bases). The ends were cut back, 4 bases at V and 4 bases at J, with 13 bases in the middle. CDR3 length: 14 amino acids. Germline-derived CDR1 and CDR2 are MGHRA and YSYEKL.

This clonotype was counted at least ten times. The rearrangement joins TRBV4-1 to TRBJ2-3; TRBD1 is a possible D gene (6 bases). Between the trimmed V and J ends, which lost 5 bases and 2 bases, there was a span of 14 bases. This CDR3 region has 15 residues. CDR1 and CDR2 from the germline V gene are MGHRA and YSYEKL. The CDR3 here is CASSSGERFTDTQYF. Written as DNA, the CDR3 is TGCGCCAGCAGCTCAGGGGAGCGGTTCACAGATACGCAGTATTTT.